Listed below are T cell receptor beta chains from one sample, sequenced in a study of human T cells and chemical hapten exposure. TCRdb processed the RACE reads anew with MiXCR; each CDR3 protein has one entry. This table holds under 300,000 distinct CDR3 sequences, just under 8% found once. The sequenced sample was whole blood, obtained in connection with sensitization to the hapten diphenylcyclopropenone (DPC). Source of these receptors: a man between 18 and 35 years old with alopecia areata. Some clones in this sample may be carry-over from other donors' samples. Each CDR3 is given with its conserved first and last residue. The D gene is left open where the match is weak. Rows may omit the clone size; those that give it use once, few, many or a size class.

CDR3	DNA	size	V	D	J
CACNRDNSPLHF	TGTGCCTGCAACAGGGATAATTCACCCCTCCACTTT	NA	TRBV5-6	NA	TRBJ1-6
CASRTERDPLKQFF	TGTGCCAGCAGGACCGAAAGGGACCCGCTTAAGCAGTTCTTC	NA	TRBV12-3/TRBV12-4	NA	TRBJ2-1
CASGSHPAYNEQFF	TGTGCCAGCGGTAGTCATCCGGCCTACAATGAGCAGTTCTTC	many	TRBV11-3	NA	TRBJ2-1
CASQTSGETQYF	TGTGCCAGCCAAACGTCGGGCGAGACCCAGTACTTC	few	TRBV6-2/TRBV6-3	NA	TRBJ2-5
CASSLSGGNNEQFF	TGTGCCAGCAGCTTAAGCGGGGGGAACAATGAGCAGTTCTTC	many	TRBV7-2	TRBD2	TRBJ2-1
CASSSTPGMSTDTQYF	TGCGCCAGCAGCTCTACGCCGGGAATGAGCACAGATACGCAGTATTTT	NA	TRBV5-1	NA	TRBJ2-3
CAISDVEGLPDTQYF	TGTGCCATCAGTGACGTCGAGGGGTTGCCAGATACGCAGTATTTT	NA	TRBV10-3	NA	TRBJ2-3
CASSPLTGSGAYEQYF	TGTGCCAGCAGCCCTCTAACAGGGAGCGGGGCCTACGAGCAGTACTTC	few	TRBV7-6	NA	TRBJ2-7
CASSPRDRGQPQHF	TGCGCCAGCAGCCCGAGGGACAGGGGTCAGCCCCAGCATTTT	many	TRBV5-1	TRBD1	TRBJ1-5
CASSQENSGNTIYF	TGTGCCAGCAGCCAAGAAAACTCTGGAAACACCATATATTTT	NA	TRBV3-1	NA	TRBJ1-3
CASSLDSYYEQYF	TGCGCCAGCAGCTTGGACAGTTACTACGAGCAGTACTTC	NA	TRBV5-1	NA	TRBJ2-7
CASSQRNTIYF	TGTGCCAGCAGCCAGAGAAACACCATATATTTT	many	TRBV3-1	NA	TRBJ1-3
CASSVGTPSSYEQYF	TGTGCCAGCAGCGTAGGGACTCCTAGCTCCTACGAGCAGTACTTC	NA	TRBV9	NA	TRBJ2-7
CATSDSGHEGTYEQYF	TGTGCCACCAGTGATTCGGGGCATGAGGGGACCTACGAGCAGTACTTC	NA	TRBV24-1	NA	TRBJ2-7
CASSLRDVRDYGYTF	TGCGCCAGCAGCTTAAGGGACGTGAGAGACTATGGCTACACCTTC	many	TRBV5-1	NA	TRBJ1-2
CASSQGKRGTLQETQYF	TGCGCCAGCAGCCAAGGTAAAAGAGGAACCCTACAAGAGACCCAGTACTTC	NA	TRBV4-1	NA	TRBJ2-5
CASSSPRRMELNTEAFF	TGTGCCAGCTCATCGCCAAGGCGGATGGAACTGAACACTGAAGCTTTCTTT	NA	TRBV18	NA	TRBJ1-1
CSARPPNGEKLFF	TGCAGTGCTAGACCCCCAAATGGGGAAAAACTGTTTTTT	NA	TRBV20-1	NA	TRBJ1-4
CASSQGLLTDTQYF	TGTGCCAGCTCACAGGGACTACTCACAGATACGCAGTATTTT	many	TRBV18	TRBD2	TRBJ2-3
CASSVEGNLQRSDQHF	TGTGCCAGCAGCGTAGAAGGAAACTTACAGCGGTCAGACCAGCATTTT	many	TRBV9	NA	TRBJ1-5
CATSPRASPHEQYF	TGTGCCACCAGTCCCCGGGCATCACCCCACGAGCAGTACTTC	few	TRBV15	NA	TRBJ2-7
CASSLAPYSENIQYF	TGCGCCAGCAGCTTGGCACCTTACTCGGAAAACATTCAGTACTTC	NA	TRBV5-1	NA	TRBJ2-4
CASSYSYRGMNYGYTF	TGTGCCAGCAGTTACTCTTACAGGGGAATGAACTATGGCTACACCTTC	NA	TRBV6-5	TRBD1	TRBJ1-2
CASSLGGQRTKENTIYF	TGTGCCAGCAGCTTAGGAGGACAGCGGACGAAGGAAAACACCATATATTTT	few	TRBV7-2	NA	TRBJ1-3
CASSFILGQGRETFF	TGTGCCAGCAGCTTTATTTTGGGGCAGGGACGGGAAACTTTCTTT	many	TRBV7-9	NA	TRBJ1-1
CAISESPETRGTQYF	TGTGCCATCAGTGAGTCTCCCGAGACGCGGGGTACGCAGTATTTT	many	TRBV10-3	NA	TRBJ2-3